This T cell receptor beta chain is drawn from a study of post-analysis software for immune sequencing data. Across the study: Relapsing-remitting, secondary progressive and progressive-relapsing forms made up the multiple sclerosis disease courses.

Overall study findings and caveats: Normalized Chao1 diversity was significantly lower in multiple sclerosis patients than in controls. When the samples were clustered directly with F measure, those that had been prepared in the same batch showed strong co-clustering. Patients carried roughly 5 TRBV segments more frequently than controls did, and TRBV5-6, TRBV5-1 and TRBV20-1 were among them.

Germline-derived CDR1 and CDR2 are DFQATT and SNEGSKA (reference sequence). V gave up 5 bases and J gave up 4 bases, with 21 bases separating them. The CDR3 totals 16 residues. Unique molecular identifiers featured in each of the TCR beta cDNA libraries. Around 500,000 cDNA molecules were obtained per 1 to 10 million input T cells. TCRdb redid the calling of the PCR reads with MiXCR, one entry per CDR3 protein. The sample yields about 180,000 distinct CDR3 sequences, around 28% seen once. Details on this clonotype: Its target is not known. In this CDR3 the conserved last residue, phenylalanine or tryptophan, is missing, so a read error is likely.

The V gene is TRBV20-1, the J gene TRBJ2-1; D not certain. The receptor was derived from a girl aged 10 to 17 with multiple sclerosis. The sample taken for sequencing was blood. CDR3 loop: CSALEVSRGIYNEQFC. CDR3 nucleotide sequence: TGCAGTGCTCTAGAGGTGAGCCGAGGTATATACAATGAGCAGTTCTGC.